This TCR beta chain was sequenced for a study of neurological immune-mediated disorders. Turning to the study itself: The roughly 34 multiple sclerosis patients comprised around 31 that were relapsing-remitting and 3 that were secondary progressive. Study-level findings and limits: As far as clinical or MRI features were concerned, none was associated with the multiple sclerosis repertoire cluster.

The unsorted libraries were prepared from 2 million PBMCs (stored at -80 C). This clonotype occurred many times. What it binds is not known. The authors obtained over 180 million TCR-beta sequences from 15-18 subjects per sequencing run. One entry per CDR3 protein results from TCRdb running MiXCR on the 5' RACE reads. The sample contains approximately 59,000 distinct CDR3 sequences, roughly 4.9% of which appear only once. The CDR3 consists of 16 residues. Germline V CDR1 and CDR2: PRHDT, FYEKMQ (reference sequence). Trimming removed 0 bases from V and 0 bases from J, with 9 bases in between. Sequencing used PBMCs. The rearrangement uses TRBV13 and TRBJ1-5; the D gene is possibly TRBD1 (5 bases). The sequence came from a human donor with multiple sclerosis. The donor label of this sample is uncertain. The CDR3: CASSLGRAPSNQPQHF. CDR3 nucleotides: TGTGCCAGCAGCTTAGGCAGGGCCCCTAGCAATCAGCCCCAGCATTTT. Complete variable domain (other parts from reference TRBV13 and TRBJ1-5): AAGVIQSPRHLIKEKRETATLKCYPIPRHDTVYWYQQGPGQDPQFLISFYEKMQSDKGSIPDRFSAQQFSDYHSELNMSSLELGDSALYFCASSLGRAPSNQPQHFGDGTRLSIL.